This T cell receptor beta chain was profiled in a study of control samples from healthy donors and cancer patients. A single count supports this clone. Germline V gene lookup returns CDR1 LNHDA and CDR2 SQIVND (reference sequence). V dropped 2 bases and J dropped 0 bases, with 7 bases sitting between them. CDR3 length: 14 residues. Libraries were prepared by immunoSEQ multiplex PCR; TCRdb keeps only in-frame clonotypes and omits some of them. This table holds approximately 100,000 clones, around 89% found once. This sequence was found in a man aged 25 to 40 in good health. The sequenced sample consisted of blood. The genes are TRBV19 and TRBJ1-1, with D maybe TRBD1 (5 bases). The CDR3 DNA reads TGTGCCAGTAGTATACGGGGGATGAACACTGAAGCTTTCTTT. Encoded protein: CASSIRGMNTEAFF.